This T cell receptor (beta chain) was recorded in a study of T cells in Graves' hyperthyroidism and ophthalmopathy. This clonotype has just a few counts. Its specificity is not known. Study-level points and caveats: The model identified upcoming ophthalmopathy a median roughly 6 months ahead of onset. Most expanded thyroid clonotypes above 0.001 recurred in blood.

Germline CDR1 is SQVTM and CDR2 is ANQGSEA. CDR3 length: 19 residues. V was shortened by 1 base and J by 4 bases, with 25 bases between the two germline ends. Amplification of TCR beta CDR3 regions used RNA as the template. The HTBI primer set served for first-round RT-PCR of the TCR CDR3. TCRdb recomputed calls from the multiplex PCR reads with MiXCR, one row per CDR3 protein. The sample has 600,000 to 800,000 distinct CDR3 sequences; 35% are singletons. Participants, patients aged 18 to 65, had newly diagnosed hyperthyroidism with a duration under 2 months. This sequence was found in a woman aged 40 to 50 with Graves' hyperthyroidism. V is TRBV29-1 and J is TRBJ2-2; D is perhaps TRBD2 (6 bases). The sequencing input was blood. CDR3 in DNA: TGCAGCGTTGAAGTTTTCTCGCCTTGGGGGGATGGGGGCACCGGGGAGCTGTTTTTT. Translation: CSVEVFSPWGDGGTGELFF.